The following is a TCR beta chain sequence with its context. What it recognizes is unknown. The CDR3 consists of 14 residues. The V and J ends lost 3 bases and 2 bases respectively, with 13 bases between them. CDR1 and CDR2 (germline): DFQATT, SNEGSKA (reference sequence). PCR was performed a second time for about 7 to 11 cycles using a sample-barcoded 5' primer and a J-beta primer mix. Each cDNA molecule carried a tag from a template-switch adaptor that contained 12 random nucleotides. One entry per CDR3 protein, called by TCRdb with MiXCR from the 5' RACE reads. The table has over 1,500,000 distinct CDR3 sequences, 30% to 40% seen once. Samples had at least 6 million PBMCs isolated from them. This sample is part of a study of blood T cells in healthy people across ages. Findings and caveats of the study: More naive CD4+ cells and higher diversity marked long-lived donors relative to aged donors.

This TCR was sampled from a human donor in good health. The genes are TRBV20-1 and TRBJ2-5; no definite D call. Sequenced sample: blood. CDR3 residues: CSARGTWEQETQYF. CDR3 sequence (DNA): TGCAGTGCTAGGGGTACGTGGGAACAAGAGACCCAGTACTTC.